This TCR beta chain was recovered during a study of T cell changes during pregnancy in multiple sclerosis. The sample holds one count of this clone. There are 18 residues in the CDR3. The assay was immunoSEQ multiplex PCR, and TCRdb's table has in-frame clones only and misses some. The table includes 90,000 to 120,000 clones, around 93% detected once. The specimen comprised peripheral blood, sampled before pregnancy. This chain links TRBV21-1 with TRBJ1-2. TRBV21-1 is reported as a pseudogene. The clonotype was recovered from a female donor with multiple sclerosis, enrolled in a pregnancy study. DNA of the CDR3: TGTGCCAGCAGCAAAAGTGCCCTGAGCCTGTCGAGACTCTATGGCTACACCTTC. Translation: CASSKSALSLSRLYGYTF.